Presented here are 25 T cell receptor beta chains from one specimen sequenced in a study of blood T cell repertoires in COVID-19 (dated by TCRdb to 2018 to 2020). The method behind the library was the immunoSEQ multiplex PCR assay. Imported from immuneACCESS, the table was reduced by TCRdb to in-frame sequences with V and J called. These copies leave out some clones; in studies compared against another copy, an unresolved V gene accounts for under half, and the cause of the remainder is not known. The sample profile shows roughly 290,000 clones; approximately 85% of them were found once. About 0.9% of the sample belongs to the ten largest clones. Sequences were obtained from peripheral blood. Receptors were obtained from a human donor with COVID-19, enrolled during active disease. The donor label of this sample is uncertain.

This clone has just one count. The chain employs TRBV10-3 and TRBJ1-1, with unresolved D. Trimming removed 4 bases at V and 1 base at J, with 13 bases between. Germline V gene lookup returns CDR1 ENHRY and CDR2 SYGVKD. This CDR3 is 15 amino acids long. In DNA, the CDR3 is TGTGCCATCAGTGCTAGCGGACGTCCGAACACTGAAGCTTTCTTT. It encodes CAISASGRPNTEAFF.

The chain carries TRBV5-4 and TRBJ2-1; 7 bases align to TRBD2. The CDR3 is 16 residues long. CDR1 and CDR2 (germline): SGHNT, YYREEE (reference sequence). Germline trimming cut 0 bases from V and 1 base from J; bases unmatched to any gene: 4. The CDR3, as DNA: TGTGCCAGCAGCTTGGCGGTCGGGAGGTCCTACAATGAGCAGTTCTTC. Its protein is CASSLAVGRSYNEQFF. Full variable domain (outside the CDR3, taken from reference TRBV5-4 and TRBJ2-1): ETGVTQSPTHLIKTRGQQVTLRCSSQSGHNTVSWYQQALGQGPQFIFQYYREEENGRGNFPPRFSGLQFPNYSSELNVNALELDDSALYLCASSLAVGRSYNEQFFGPGTRLTVL.

The gene calls are TRBV27 and TRBJ1-2, with no clear D. The length of the CDR3 is 14 residues. V lost 6 bases to trimming and J lost 0 bases, with 11 bases between them. Germline V gene data show CDR1 as MNHEY and CDR2 as SMNVEV (reference sequence). The CDR3 DNA sequence: TGTGCCAGCAGCCCCACAGAAACTAACTATGGCTACACCTTC. Residues: CASSPTETNYGYTF.

The chain is built from TRBV7-2 and TRBJ2-4, with 8 bases fitting TRBD1. Per the germline V gene, CDR1 is SGHTA and CDR2 is FQGNSA. This CDR3 has 12 amino acids. V was clipped by 5 bases and J by 7 bases; unmatched bases: 1. The CDR3: CASSPGGNIQYF. DNA of the CDR3: TGTGCCAGCAGCCCAGGGGGCAACATTCAGTACTTC.

This clone was detected only once. V gene TRBV27 combines with J gene TRBJ2-3, with unresolved D. V lost 6 bases and J 4 bases, leaving 8 bases between the germline ends. CDR1 and CDR2 (germline): MNHEY, SMNVEV (reference sequence). The CDR3 loop spans 12 amino acids. The CDR3 sequence: CASSPFPDTQYF. Here the CDR3 DNA reads TGTGCCAGCAGCCCGTTTCCAGATACGCAGTATTTT.

The table lists this clone with many counts. V and J are TRBV4-1 and TRBJ1-4, with D maybe TRBD1 (6 bases). V was trimmed by 6 bases and J by 2 bases, leaving 16 bases between them. This CDR3 region has 16 residues. The germline CDR1 and CDR2 sequences are MGHRA and YSYEKL. The CDR3 coding sequence is TGCGCCAGCAGGCTAGGGGGTAGCAGGACTAATGAAAAACTGTTTTTT. This sequence encodes CASRLGGSRTNEKLFF.

The chain employs TRBV3-1 (or the pseudogene TRBV3-2) and TRBJ2-7; 9 bases map to TRBD1. Germline CDR1 reads LGHDT; CDR2 reads YNNKEL (reference sequence). This CDR3 region has 14 residues. V was pared by 3 bases and J by 6 bases, with 6 bases of the junction left unmatched. For the CDR3, the DNA is TGTGCCAGCAGCCACAACAGGGGGCGCGTCGAGCAGTACTTC. This sequence encodes CASSHNRGRVEQYF.

The chain combines TRBV18 with TRBJ2-1; 8 nucleotides align to TRBD2. The CDR3 runs 17 residues. V was pared by 3 bases and J by 4 bases, with 11 bases of the junction left unmatched. Germline loops: CDR1 KGHSH, CDR2 LQKENI. The CDR3 bases are TGTGCCAGCTCACCGCTTAGTCCGGGAGGGCCTTACAATGAGCAGTTCTTC. This gives the protein CASSPLSPGGPYNEQFF.

The chain couples TRBV10-3 to TRBJ2-1; a possible D gene is TRBD2 (6 bases). The CDR3 is 16 residues long. CDR1 and CDR2 from the germline V gene are ENHRY and SYGVKD. V lost 3 bases to trimming and J lost 5 bases, with 17 bases between them. Written as DNA, the CDR3 is TGTGCCATCAGTGAACCAGCGGGCCGATACCACAATGAGCAGTTCTTC. Residues: CAISEPAGRYHNEQFF.

As for this clone: The identical CDR3 is also encoded by other nucleotide sequences in the sample. In DNA form, the CDR3 reads TGTGCCAGCAGGGAACAGGGGGCGAGGAATCAGCCCCAGCATTTT. Protein sequence: CASREQGARNQPQHF. The genes are TRBV2 and TRBJ1-5, with 9 bases fitting TRBD1. Germline CDR1 and CDR2: SNHLY and FYNNEI. With 6 bases clipped from V and 4 bases from J, the junction kept 7 bases outside the gene matches. This CDR3 contains 15 residues.

The chain couples TRBV4-2 to TRBJ2-6; D is uncertain. In germline, CDR1 is LGHNA, CDR2 YNFKEQ. CDR3 length equals 16 residues. Trimming left V 4 bases short and J 0 bases short, with 10 bases between. The CDR3 sequence is CASSRQALSGANVLTF. The DNA of the CDR3 is TGTGCCAGCAGCCGACAAGCCCTCTCTGGGGCCAACGTCCTGACTTTC.

This chain joins TRBV19 and TRBJ1-5, with 9 bases matching TRBD1. The CDR3 sequence is 16 residues long. Looked up from germline, CDR1 is LNHDA and CDR2 is SQIVND (reference sequence). The J segment lost 5 bases and the V segment lost 3 bases, leaving 8 bases of the junction unmatched. CDR3: CASSMDRDRGDQPQHF. CDR3 DNA: TGTGCCAGTAGTATGGACCGCGACAGGGGGGATCAGCCCCAGCATTTT.

The chain couples TRBV11-2 to TRBJ2-1; a possible D gene is TRBD1 (6 bases). Per germline, CDR1 SGHAT and CDR2 FQNNGV. The length of the CDR3 is 13 residues. Trimming removed 0 bases from V and 13 bases from J, with 13 bases in between. The DNA of the CDR3 is TGTGCCAGCAGCTTAGATCAGGACAGAACACAGTTCTTC. Its protein is CASSLDQDRTQFF.

The chain joins TRBV19 to TRBJ1-5; tentatively, D is TRBD1 (6 bases). There are 18 residues in the CDR3. Germline lookup yields CDR1 LNHDA and CDR2 SQIVND (reference sequence). Trimming removed 5 bases from V and 4 bases from J, with 24 bases in between. In DNA, the CDR3 is TGTGCCAGTAGTTCAACCTCCTCGACAGGCAGGCCTAATCAGCCCCAGCATTTT. Translated: CASSSTSSTGRPNQPQHF. The full variable domain, in which reference TRBV19 and TRBJ1-5 provide the parts outside the CDR3, is DGGITQSPKYLFRKEGQNVTLSCEQNLNHDAMYWYRQDPGQGLRLIYYSQIVNDFQKGDIAEGYSVSREKKESFPLTVTSAQKNPTAFYLCASSSTSSTGRPNQPQHFGDGTRLSIL.

This clone occurred a few times. The chain combines TRBV7-9 with TRBJ1-3; TRBD1 matches 8 bases. Germline V gene data show CDR1 as SEHNR and CDR2 as FQNEAQ (reference sequence). V shed 3 bases and J 11 bases; nucleotides not matched to a gene: 9. CDR3 length equals 14 residues. The CDR3 loop is CASSLLDRVGAIYF. The DNA of the CDR3 is TGTGCCAGCAGCTTGTTGGACAGGGTGGGAGCCATATATTTT.

The rearrangement uses TRBV21-1 and TRBJ2-1; the table's D call, TRBD2, has no DNA check behind it. TRBV21-1 is a pseudogene locus. The CDR3 extends over 18 amino acids. The CDR3 DNA reads as TGTGCCAGCAGCAAAGGCCTACAACTAGCGGCGATTTACAATGAGCAGTTCTTC. Its translation: CASSKGLQLAAIYNEQFF.

This clone is a singleton in its sample. This sequence joins TRBV24-1 and TRBJ1-2; weak D call: TRBD1 (5 bases). V was cut by 7 bases and J by 6 bases, with 11 bases left in between. The germline CDR1 and CDR2 sequences are KGHDR and SFDVKD. The CDR3 totals 12 residues. The CDR3 region is CATSRGTDGYTF. CDR3 bases: TGTGCCACCAGCCGCGGGACCGATGGCTACACCTTC.

This clone occurred once. The chain couples TRBV19 to TRBJ1-2; D is possibly TRBD1 (6 bases). V was cut by 6 bases and J by 9 bases, with 17 bases left in between. Germline-derived CDR1 and CDR2 are LNHDA and SQIVND (reference sequence). There are 13 residues in the CDR3. This chain's CDR3 is CASSGSGEGSYTF. In nucleotides, the CDR3 is TGTGCCAGTAGCGGATCAGGGGAAGGGAGCTACACCTTC.

The chain uses TRBV11-2 and TRBJ2-1; TRBD2 aligns across 9 bases. This CDR3 is 15 amino acids long. J lost 9 bases, V lost 2 bases, and 8 bases had no gene match. CDR1 is SGHAT, CDR2 FQNNGV, per germline. CDR3 nucleotides: TGTGCCAGCAGCTTAAGGGCGGGAGGGCTAGGTGAGCAGTTCTTC. Residues: CASSLRAGGLGEQFF.

The chain has TRBV18 and TRBJ2-2; TRBD2 matches 8 bases. The V and J ends lost 2 bases and 3 bases, in that order; junction bases with no gene match: 2. The V gene's germline CDR1 is KGHSH and CDR2 LQKENI. The CDR3 sequence is 15 residues long. The CDR3 is CASSPSGSYTGELFF. The CDR3 DNA reads as TGTGCCAGCTCACCAAGCGGGAGCTACACCGGGGAGCTGTTTTTT.

This chain connects TRBV7-2 to TRBJ2-7; the D gene is possibly TRBD1 (5 bases). Trimming shortened V by 1 base and J by 6 bases, and 10 bases separated the two germline ends. This CDR3 comprises 13 residues. CDR1 is SGHTA and CDR2 is FQGNSA in the germline V gene. The CDR3 bases are TGTGCCAGCAGCTTAGGAGGACAACTCGAGCAGTACTTC. Translating gives CASSLGGQLEQYF. Combining the CDR3 with reference TRBV7-2 and TRBJ2-7 gives the whole variable domain GAGVSQSPSNKVTEKGKDVELRCDPISGHTALYWYRQSLGQGLEFLIYFQGNSAPDKSGLPSDRFSAERTGGSVSTLTIQRTQQEDSAVYLCASSLGGQLEQYFGPGTRLTVT.

The V call is TRBV27, the J call TRBJ1-1, with a tentative D call TRBD1 (5 bases). Deletions cut 3 bases from V and 2 bases from J, with 16 bases between. Germline lookup yields CDR1 MNHEY and CDR2 SMNVEV (reference sequence). The CDR3 totals 16 residues. The DNA for the CDR3 is TGTGCCAGCAGTTTCTGGGGGGGAACACTCAACACTGAAGCTTTCTTT. This encodes CASSFWGGTLNTEAFF.

This chain connects TRBV5-6 to TRBJ1-2; TRBD1 matches 8 bases. The germline CDR1 and CDR2 sequences are SGHDT and YYEEEE. The CDR3 sequence is 14 residues long. V dropped 4 bases and J dropped 4; count of bases not matched to a gene: 6. This CDR3 is CASSLGQGSYGYTF. In DNA form, the CDR3 reads TGTGCCAGCAGCCTCGGACAGGGTAGCTATGGCTACACCTTC.

The genes are TRBV7-8 and TRBJ1-1; tentatively, D is TRBD1 (6 bases). The CDR3 covers 15 residues. The V end was cut by 1 base, the J end by 1 base, with 10 bases between. Per germline, CDR1 SGHVS and CDR2 FQNEAQ. Here the CDR3 reads CASSLVGRGNTEAFF. The DNA of the CDR3 is TGTGCCAGCAGCTTAGTGGGCAGGGGGAACACTGAAGCTTTCTTT.

The V gene is TRBV9, the J gene TRBJ2-7; TRBD2 matches at 7 bases. This CDR3 has 16 residues. V shed 0 bases and J 5 bases; nucleotides not matched to a gene: 11. Germline assignment: CDR1 SGDLS and CDR2 YYNGEE. For the CDR3, the DNA is TGTGCCAGCAGCGTAGGGCTCGGGGCGGGAGAGGACGAGCAGTACTTC. This gives the protein CASSVGLGAGEDEQYF.